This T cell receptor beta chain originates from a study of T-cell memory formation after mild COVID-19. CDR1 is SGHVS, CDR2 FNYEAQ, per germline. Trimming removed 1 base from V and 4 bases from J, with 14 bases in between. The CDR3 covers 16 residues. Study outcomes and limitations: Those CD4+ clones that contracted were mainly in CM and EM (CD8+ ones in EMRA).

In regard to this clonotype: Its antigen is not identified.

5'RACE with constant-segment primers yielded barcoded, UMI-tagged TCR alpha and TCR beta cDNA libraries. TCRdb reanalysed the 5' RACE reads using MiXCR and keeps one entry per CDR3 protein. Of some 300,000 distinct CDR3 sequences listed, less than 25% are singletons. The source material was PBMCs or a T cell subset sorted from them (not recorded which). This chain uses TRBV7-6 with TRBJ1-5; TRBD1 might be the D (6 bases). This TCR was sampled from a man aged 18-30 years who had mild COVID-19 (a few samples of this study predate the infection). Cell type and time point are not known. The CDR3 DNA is TGTGCCAGCAGCTTAGGATCGGGGACAAATAATCAGCCCCAGCATTTT. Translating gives CASSLGSGTNNQPQHF.